The present entry profiles one TCR beta chain with its context. Its target is unknown. Trimming took off 2 bases at V and 1 base at J, with 14 bases between the two ends. Per germline, CDR1 GTSNPN and CDR2 SVGIG (reference sequence). This CDR3 is built from 15 residues. This sample was taken from a study of cytomegalovirus exposure and HLA in healthy donors. Unrecorded immune exposure was likely among donors, who were nominally healthy when sampled. Study observations and caveats: Follow-up analysis found HLA locus-dependent TCR association rates, highest for DRB1 and lowest for HLA-C. One variant, a missense change in DCLRE1C, was linked in a later analysis to TCR beta V- and J-gene trimming.

Primers for the PCR totalled 60 Vbeta and 13 Jbeta. Profiling relied on immunoSEQ multiplex PCR, and the TCRdb table lists in-frame clones only, not all of them. The sample contains about 160,000 clones, 65% to 80% of which appear only once. Sequences were obtained from PBMCs. The clonotype originates from a female donor in good health and CMV-seronegative. The chain has TRBV30 and TRBJ2-5, with D possibly matching TRBD2 (6 bases). This CDR3 is CAWSQKVAAQETQYF. The CDR3, as DNA: TGTGCCTGGAGTCAGAAGGTAGCGGCCCAAGAGACCCAGTACTTC.